Listed below are T cell receptor beta chains from one sample, sequenced in a study of vaccination effects on CD4 cells after COVID-19. What these receptors recognize is not known. Measured with immunoSEQ multiplex PCR; TCRdb has only the in-frame clones, and not every one. This table has around 50,000 clones, about 70% appearing once. The sequences come from CD4+ T cells from PBMCs cultured without peptide, collected after COVID-19 vaccination. The receptors were sampled from a human donor who received a COVID-19 vaccine. Each CDR3 is given with its conserved first and last residue. The size of a clone is reported for some rows only, either as once, few or many, or as a class for expanded clones.

CASSLGQTDHSYNSPLHF,few,TRBV11-3,TRBJ1-6
CSVDTGTGVGELFF,NA,TRBV29-1,TRBJ2-2
CASSLVSTDGEQYF,few,TRBV5-6,TRBJ2-7
CASSQEGRGVIEAFF,few,TRBV4-1,TRBJ1-1
CASSLPQGRGYTF,NA,TRBV7-2,TRBJ1-2
CASSLRSGSGGEQFF,few,TRBV5-1,TRBJ2-1
CAISGQGSSYEQYF,NA,TRBV10-3,TRBJ2-7
CASSLFKDRLNTEAFF,few,TRBV5-5,TRBJ1-1
CASSPEGNQPQHF,NA,TRBV5-1,TRBJ1-5
CATSDPGQAHEQYF,NA,TRBV24-1,TRBJ2-7
CASSSSVGSTDTQYF,NA,TRBV5-1,TRBJ2-3
CASSKRTGELFF,NA,TRBV21-1,TRBJ2-2
CASSQDSTGGGGYTF,few,TRBV4-1,TRBJ1-2
CASSTTPDNYGYTF,NA,TRBV28,TRBJ1-2
CASGVDRGYSNQPQHF,once,TRBV21-1,TRBJ1-5
CASRPMGQGAAGANVLTF,NA,TRBV10-2,TRBJ2-6
CASSFESEKLFF,NA,TRBV7-9,TRBJ1-4
CASSRTSGSSYEQYF,NA,TRBV3-1/TRBV3-2,TRBJ2-7
CASSVGPQETQYF,NA,TRBV9,TRBJ2-5
CASSDVSWGTENEQFF,NA,TRBV6-4,TRBJ2-1
CASSPKGASGYGYTF,NA,TRBV7-2,TRBJ1-2
CASSEWQGVYGYTF,NA,TRBV6-1,TRBJ1-2
CASRGGDNSPLHF,NA,TRBV5-1,TRBJ1-6
CASILGQGGNTIYF,NA,TRBV6-5,TRBJ1-3
CASSPGTVLHGRGNTIYF,NA,TRBV18,TRBJ1-3
CASSWNTDPNYGYTF,NA,TRBV6-5,TRBJ1-2
CSVVPANTGELFF,NA,TRBV29-1,TRBJ2-2
CASSSTENTEAFF,few,TRBV11-2,TRBJ1-1
CASSLKPTGSQPQHF,NA,TRBV27,TRBJ1-5
CASSTISRPSLAGGPQETQYF,NA,TRBV4-1,TRBJ2-5
CASSLAQGLAGVETQYF,NA,TRBV5-1,TRBJ2-5
CASSLIFGTTKKETQYF,NA,TRBV7-9,TRBJ2-5
CASSLAGLTEAFF,NA,TRBV5-5,TRBJ1-1
CASSLSAAGAPASTDTQYF,NA,TRBV18,TRBJ2-3
CASSQPSDRSLSGANVLTF,NA,TRBV19,TRBJ2-6
CASRPIWGMEYYGYTF,once,TRBV4-1,TRBJ1-2
CASSQLLAGLGTDTQYF,NA,TRBV3-1/TRBV3-2,TRBJ2-3
CASSRGARYEKLFF,NA,TRBV5-4,TRBJ1-4
CASSFSGAPGELFF,NA,TRBV5-5,TRBJ2-2
CSAPSGAVQYF,NA,TRBV20-1,TRBJ2-7
CAISVTGHVYEQYF,few,TRBV10-3,TRBJ2-7
CASSLDLGSYYGYTF,once,TRBV5-8,TRBJ1-2
CASSENFFGTGNTEAFF,few,TRBV10-1,TRBJ1-1
CASSLVGNTGGYTF,NA,TRBV5-1,TRBJ1-2
CASSVDRFGEQYF,few,TRBV9,TRBJ2-7
CASSHSGGISYGYTF,NA,TRBV5-4,TRBJ1-2
CASSFLGTETQYF,few,TRBV27,TRBJ2-5
CASSPGLAGFTDTQYF,NA,TRBV5-4,TRBJ2-3
CASSQGVAGANVLTF,NA,TRBV14,TRBJ2-6
CASSLQGISPLHF,once,TRBV3-1/TRBV3-2,TRBJ1-6
CASSLALGPDGYTF,medium-sized,TRBV7-8,TRBJ1-2